The 12 T cell receptor beta chains given below trace back to one sample, sequenced in a study of cytomegalovirus exposure and HLA in healthy donors. TCRdb's copy holds only in-frame clones and misses some; the assay was immunoSEQ multiplex PCR. Among about 98,000 clones listed, 87% were seen once. The sequencing sample was made of PBMCs. Every receptor here comes from a woman aged 30 to 39 in good health and CMV-seronegative.

The chain recombines TRBV10-3 with TRBJ2-7; possibly TRBD1 for D (5 bases). The V gene's germline CDR1 is ENHRY and CDR2 SYGVKD. The CDR3 covers 14 residues. Trimming stripped 2 bases from V and 5 bases from J, with 13 bases between. In DNA, the CDR3 is TGTGCCATCAGTGAGGGGCAGGGATGGGACGAGCAGTACTTC. The encoded protein is CAISEGQGWDEQYF.

The chain links TRBV7-8 to TRBJ2-1; 10 bases are a match to TRBD2. The CDR3 totals 14 residues. Germline loops: CDR1 SGHVS, CDR2 FQNEAQ. V was clipped by 3 bases and J by 12 bases; unmatched bases: 8. Here the CDR3 reads CASSFGLAERAQFF. In DNA, the CDR3 is TGTGCCAGCAGCTTCGGACTAGCGGAGAGAGCGCAGTTCTTC.

The rearrangement joins TRBV5-4 to TRBJ2-1, with D unresolved. The CDR3 loop spans 17 amino acids. Germline V gene lookup returns CDR1 SGHNT and CDR2 YYREEE (reference sequence). V was shortened by 2 bases and J by 0 bases, with 15 bases between the two germline ends. DNA for the CDR3: TGTGCCAGCAGCTTAGGTCTGGAGCCCCCCTCCTACAATGAGCAGTTCTTC. This encodes CASSLGLEPPSYNEQFF.

V usage is TRBV6-5 and J usage is TRBJ2-7; 8 bases fit TRBD2. The J segment lost 2 bases and the V segment lost 0 bases, leaving 3 bases of the junction unmatched. This CDR3 is built from 15 residues. Germline-derived CDR1 and CDR2 are MNHEY and SVGAGI. The CDR3 sequence: CASSYSIGGAYEQYF. The CDR3 DNA is TGTGCCAGCAGTTACTCGATCGGGGGGGCCTACGAGCAGTACTTC.

The J gene is TRBJ2-7, the V gene TRBV5-1; possibly TRBD2 for D (5 bases). Germline CDR1 and CDR2: SGHRS and YFSETQ. The CDR3 covers 14 residues. V was trimmed by 4 bases and J by 3 bases, leaving 14 bases between them. This CDR3 reads CASSPSGFGYEQYF. Written as DNA, the CDR3 is TGCGCCAGCAGCCCGTCGGGGTTTGGCTACGAGCAGTACTTC.

This clone was seen only once. Here the CDR3 DNA reads TGTGCCAGCAGCTTAACCGGGACTTCACAAGAGACCCAGTACTTC. Amino acid sequence: CASSLTGTSQETQYF. This sequence joins TRBV7-3 and TRBJ2-5, with a weak D call TRBD2 (6 bases). CDR1 is SGHTA, CDR2 FQGTGA, per germline. V dropped 0 bases and J dropped 2 bases, with 10 bases sitting between them. This CDR3 is 15 amino acids long.

The chain links TRBV10-2 to TRBJ2-3, with TRBD2 as a possible D gene (6 bases). Germline V CDR1 and CDR2: WSHSY, SAAADI. V dropped 6 bases and J dropped 0 bases, with 13 bases sitting between them. There are 15 residues in the CDR3. The DNA for the CDR3 is TGCGCCAGCAGGTCCGGGACTCGAAGCACAGATACGCAGTATTTT. It is translated as CASRSGTRSTDTQYF.

J is TRBJ1-2 and V is TRBV14; the D gene is possibly TRBD1 (5 bases). This CDR3 is built from 14 residues. Deletions cut 4 bases from V and 7 bases from J, with 16 bases between. In germline, CDR1 is SGHDN, CDR2 FVKESK. CDR3 DNA: TGTGCCAGCAGCCCATTGTTGGGGCAACGTGGCTACACCTTC. Translation: CASSPLLGQRGYTF.

This clone turned up a few times. The genes are TRBV5-6 and TRBJ2-3; 11 bases line up with TRBD2. Trimming at V came to 0 bases and at J to 5 bases, leaving 5 bases not matched to a gene. Germline assignment: CDR1 SGHDT and CDR2 YYEEEE. There are 16 residues in the CDR3. The CDR3 DNA follows: TGTGCCAGCAGCTTGGTGGCTAGCGGGAGGATAGATACGCAGTATTTT. It encodes CASSLVASGRIDTQYF.

The chain has TRBV2 and TRBJ1-4; D is unclear. Germline V lookup: CDR1 SNHLY, CDR2 FYNNEI. V gave up 3 bases and J gave up 5 bases, with 7 bases separating them. This CDR3 comprises 13 residues. For the CDR3, the DNA is TGTGCCAGCAGTGACCGGCGGAATGAAAAACTGTTTTTT. It specifies CASSDRRNEKLFF.

V usage is TRBV27 and J usage is TRBJ2-1; 9 positions match TRBD2. Germline loops: CDR1 MNHEY, CDR2 SMNVEV (reference sequence). The CDR3 is made up of 15 amino acids. Losses at the gene ends were 8 bases for V and 6 bases for J; bases not matched to a gene: 11. The CDR3 region has the DNA TGTGCCAGCGGTGTGCTAGCGGGGCCCGGCAATGAGCAGTTCTTC. Translated: CASGVLAGPGNEQFF.

The rearrangement joins TRBV7-6 to TRBJ2-3; 9 bases map to TRBD2. Germline V lookup: CDR1 SGHVS, CDR2 FNYEAQ. The junction had 3 bases not matched to a gene; V was cut back by 2 bases and J by 0 bases. The CDR3 loop spans 16 amino acids. The CDR3 nucleotides read TGTGCCAGCAGCTTAATAGCGGGGGCGAGCACAGATACGCAGTATTTT. Amino acid sequence: CASSLIAGASTDTQYF.